A single sample gave rise to the 13 T cell receptor beta chains below, sequenced in a study of cytomegalovirus exposure and HLA in healthy donors. The PCR ran on 60 Vbeta and 13 Jbeta primers. Libraries were prepared by immunoSEQ multiplex PCR; TCRdb keeps only in-frame clonotypes and omits some of them. The table shows approximately 97,000 clones, with less than 80% occurring only once. The sequencing input was PBMCs. These receptor sequences come from a woman aged 40 to 49 in good health and CMV-seropositive.

The chain recombines TRBV11-2 with TRBJ2-2; D may be TRBD2 (6 bases). Trimming took 4 bases from V and 2 from J, leaving 14 bases between them. The CDR3 totals 16 residues. The germline V gene has CDR1 SGHAT and CDR2 FQNNGV. The CDR3 DNA follows: TGTGCCAGCAGCTCCTCGCCCGGACTAAACACCGGGGAGCTGTTTTTT. Translated: CASSSSPGLNTGELFF.

This clone was observed once. The chain recombines TRBV5-1 with TRBJ2-7; TRBD1 matches 9 bases. J gave up 4 bases and V 7 bases, and 9 bases lay outside the gene matches. The CDR3 loop spans 14 amino acids. Per germline, CDR1 SGHRS and CDR2 YFSETQ. CDR3 region: CASGTGQGFYEQYF. The CDR3 DNA sequence: TGCGCCAGCGGGACGGGACAGGGATTTTACGAGCAGTACTTC.

The rearrangement joins TRBV30 to TRBJ2-1, with 11 bases identical to TRBD2. The CDR3 covers 14 residues. Germline V CDR1 and CDR2: GTSNPN, SVGIG (reference sequence). The ends lost 2 bases at V and 9 bases at J; junction bases unmatched: 6. DNA for the CDR3: TGTGCCTGGAGTCGTGATAGCGGGAGGGCTGAGCAGTTCTTC. Its translation: CAWSRDSGRAEQFF.

CDR3 sequence reads: CAIRQGMDQPQHF. The CDR3 bases are TGTGCCATCAGGCAGGGAATGGATCAGCCCCAGCATTTT. The rearrangement links TRBV10-3 to TRBJ1-5; tentative D call: TRBD1 (5 bases). In germline, CDR1 is ENHRY, CDR2 SYGVKD. The CDR3 runs to 13 residues. The V and J ends lost 6 bases and 5 bases respectively, with 11 bases between them.

The chain joins TRBV11-1 to TRBJ1-3; perhaps TRBD1 as D (6 bases). The germline V gene has CDR1 SGHAT and CDR2 FQDESV (reference sequence). Trimming removed 6 bases from V and 2 bases from J, with 8 bases in between. The CDR3 contains 13 residues. The CDR3 here is CASRGGPGNTIYF. CDR3 DNA sequence: TGTGCCAGCAGAGGGGGACCTGGAAACACCATATATTTT.

The rearrangement links TRBV23-1 to TRBJ2-7; D possibly corresponds to TRBD1 (7 bases). TRBV23-1 is flagged as an ORF with uncertain function. V lost 0 bases to trimming and J lost 3 bases, with 15 bases between them. The CDR3 contains 16 residues. For the CDR3, the DNA is TGCGCCAGCAGTCAATCACGGAGGGACAGACTCTACGAGCAGTACTTC. It is translated as CASSQSRRDRLYEQYF.

The chain joins TRBV13 to TRBJ2-5; D perhaps matches TRBD2 (5 bases). The DNA end favors TRBJ2-7, so the J call may be wrong. This CDR3 region has 14 residues. Per germline, CDR1 PRHDT and CDR2 FYEKMQ (reference sequence). Here the CDR3 reads CASSHMTKQAEQYF. The CDR3 nucleotides are TGTGCCAGCAGCCACATGACTAAGCAGGCCGAGCAGTACTTC.

The J gene is TRBJ2-2, the V gene TRBV4-2; 7 bases fit TRBD2. Germline trimming cut 0 bases from V and 8 bases from J; bases unmatched to any gene: 9. Germline CDR1 is LGHNA and CDR2 is YNFKEQ. CDR3 length: 16 residues. The CDR3 nucleotides are TGTGCCAGCAGCCAAGATTGGACGGGAGGACGAGGGGAGCTGTTTTTT. Its translation is CASSQDWTGGRGELFF.

The chain recombines TRBV25-1 with TRBJ2-4; tentatively, D is TRBD2 (6 bases). CDR1 and CDR2 (germline): MGHDK, SYGVNS. The CDR3 totals 12 residues. The V end was cut by 7 bases, the J end by 6 bases, with 10 bases between. CDR3 loop: CASTPGGNIQYF. The CDR3 nucleotides read TGTGCCAGCACCCCCGGGGGAAACATTCAGTACTTC.

This rearrangement joins TRBV4-1 to TRBJ1-4, with 9 positions matching TRBD1. V dropped 4 bases and J dropped 5; count of bases not matched to a gene: 11. The CDR3 has 17 amino acids. Germline V CDR1 and CDR2: MGHRA, YSYEKL. The CDR3 region has the DNA TGCGCCAGCAGCCCCCGGGACAGGGCATCGGGGAATGAAAAACTGTTTTTT. This gives the protein CASSPRDRASGNEKLFF.

This chain joins TRBV5-1 and TRBJ2-7; D is possibly TRBD2 (5 bases). The germline V and J ends were trimmed by 4 bases and 9 bases, with 14 bases remaining between them. The CDR3 runs to 12 residues. The V gene's germline CDR1 is SGHRS and CDR2 YFSETQ. CDR3 residues: CASSLAGGGQYF. CDR3 nucleotides: TGCGCCAGCAGCCTTGCGGGTGGCGGGCAGTACTTC.

The CDR3 region is CASSARGRGDTGELFF. CDR3 in DNA: TGTGCCAGCAGTGCCAGAGGCAGGGGCGACACCGGGGAGCTGTTTTTT. The chain couples TRBV6-1 to TRBJ2-2, with D perhaps matching TRBD1 (6 bases). V was clipped by 4 bases and J by 3 bases, with 15 bases between them. Germline-derived CDR1 and CDR2 are MNHNS and SASEGT. The length of the CDR3 is 16 residues.

J is TRBJ1-2 and V is TRBV30; D is perhaps TRBD1 (5 bases). Trimming shortened V by 2 bases and J by 13 bases, and 23 bases separated the two germline ends. Germline assignment: CDR1 GTSNPN and CDR2 SVGIG (reference sequence). This CDR3 is 14 amino acids long. CDR3 sequence reads: CAWSKQVIADWSTF. In DNA form, the CDR3 reads TGTGCCTGGAGTAAACAGGTCATAGCGGACTGGAGCACCTTC.